These 11 T cell receptor beta chains were all obtained from the same sample, sequenced in a study of early T cells in non-severe SARS-CoV-2 infection. In TCRdb, the 5' RACE reads were re-called with MiXCR into one record per CDR3 protein. This sample has 60,000 or so distinct CDR3 sequences, with about 12% found just once. The sample comprised whole blood. All receptors come from an adult who was a healthcare worker with PCR-confirmed SARS-CoV-2 infection or an uninfected control (not recorded which).

This clonotype was observed many times. The V call is TRBV5-1, the J call TRBJ1-1; D is unresolved. Germline CDR1 and CDR2: SGHRS and YFSETQ. V shed 1 base and J shed 6 bases, with 7 bases lying between them. CDR3 length: 12 residues. CDR3 amino acids: CASSLKGPEAFF. The CDR3 DNA is TGCGCCAGCAGCTTGAAAGGCCCTGAAGCTTTCTTT.

This clonotype was recorded many times. The rearrangement links TRBV28 to TRBJ2-1; D is undetermined. This CDR3 contains 14 residues. Germline V gene sequence: CDR1 MDHEN, CDR2 SYDVKM. The V gene lost 3 bases and the J gene lost 6 bases, with 12 bases spanning the gap. The CDR3, as DNA: TGTGCCAGCAGTTTGGAGTCCACCGCCAATGAGCAGTTCTTC. Amino acid sequence: CASSLESTANEQFF.

In this sample, this clonotype turned up a few times. The chain links TRBV10-3 to TRBJ2-5; 8 bases are a match to TRBD2. CDR1 ENHRY and CDR2 SYGVKD come from the germline V gene. V lost 0 bases and J lost 5; bases outside the gene matches: 8. CDR3 size: 16 residues. The CDR3 region has the DNA TGTGCCATCAGTGAGTCGCCCTCGGGAGGGCCTGAGACCCAGTACTTC. This sequence encodes CAISESPSGGPETQYF.

The chain links TRBV2 to TRBJ2-5; TRBD1 agrees at 7 bases. CDR3 length: 14 residues. Germline assignment: CDR1 SNHLY and CDR2 FYNNEI. Trimming removed 3 bases from V and 2 bases from J; junction bases left unmatched: 3. The CDR3 region is CASSDNRGQETQYF. Here the CDR3 DNA reads TGTGCCAGCAGTGATAACAGGGGACAAGAGACCCAGTACTTC.

This clonotype was detected ten times or more. The chain is built from TRBV2 and TRBJ2-7, with TRBD2 identical over 7 bases. Germline lookup yields CDR1 SNHLY and CDR2 FYNNEI. The CDR3 sequence is 15 residues long. V dropped 8 bases and J dropped 2; count of bases not matched to a gene: 12. CDR3 region: CASVPEGGGPYEQYF. The CDR3 DNA reads as TGTGCCAGCGTGCCAGAGGGCGGGGGTCCCTACGAGCAGTACTTC.

As to this clonotype: A single base separates this from a much larger clone, so it may be a read error. The chain recombines TRBV21-1 with TRBJ1-4; the DNA was not used to check the table's D call, TRBD1. TRBV21-1 is tagged as a pseudogene. The CDR3 sequence is 15 residues long. The CDR3 loop reads CDSSKGAGANEKLFF. The DNA of the CDR3 is TGTGACAGCAGCAAAGGGGCAGGGGCTAATGAAAAACTGTTTTTT.

This clonotype was seen repeatedly, ten times or more. The gene calls are TRBV15 and TRBJ1-2; no clear D gene. The CDR3 sequence is 15 residues long. Germline assignment: CDR1 LNHNV and CDR2 YYDKDF (reference sequence). V was cut by 0 bases and J by 0 bases, with 8 bases left in between. The CDR3 DNA is TGTGCCACCAGCAGAGATAATTCTCCTAACTATGGCTACACCTTC. This translates into CATSRDNSPNYGYTF.

This clonotype has a count of ten or more. V gene TRBV20-1 combines with J gene TRBJ2-7, with D perhaps being TRBD1 or TRBD2 (5 bases each). The V gene's germline CDR1 is DFQATT and CDR2 SNEGSKA (reference sequence). V lost 6 bases and J 0 bases, leaving 15 bases between the germline ends. The CDR3 is made up of 14 amino acids. The CDR3 region is CSAPGQVSSYEQYF. The CDR3 DNA sequence: TGCAGTGCGCCGGGGCAGGTTAGCTCCTACGAGCAGTACTTC.

The chain uses TRBV12-3 or TRBV12-4 and TRBJ1-5; unclear D gene. V dropped 3 bases and J dropped 5 bases, with 5 bases sitting between them. The CDR3 covers 12 residues. This CDR3 is CASSFGDQPQHF. DNA for the CDR3: TGTGCCAGCAGTTTCGGGGATCAGCCCCAGCATTTT.

This clonotype has just a few counts. CDR3 DNA: TGTGCCAGCAGTGGGGGAGCTGAAAACACCATATATTTT. This gives the protein CASSGGAENTIYF. V is TRBV2 and J is TRBJ1-3, with no clear D. This CDR3 comprises 13 residues. Germline V gives CDR1 SNHLY, CDR2 FYNNEI. Trimming removed 4 bases from V and 6 bases from J, with 10 bases in between. Together with reference TRBV2 and TRBJ1-3, the CDR3 gives the full variable domain: EPEVTQTPSHQVTQMGQEVILRCVPISNHLYFYWYRQILGQKVEFLVSFYNNEISEKSEIFDDQFSVERPDGSNFTLKIRSTKLEDSAMYFCASSGGAENTIYFGEGSWLTVV.

The rearrangement links TRBV28 to TRBJ2-1; TRBD1 matches 8 bases. This CDR3 contains 15 residues. Trimming cost V 3 bases and J 7 bases; bases outside gene matches: 8. Germline CDR1 MDHEN, CDR2 SYDVKM. The CDR3 DNA reads TGTGCCAGCAGTTTCCAGGGGGCGCATTCTAATGAGCAGTTCTTC. Its protein is CASSFQGAHSNEQFF.